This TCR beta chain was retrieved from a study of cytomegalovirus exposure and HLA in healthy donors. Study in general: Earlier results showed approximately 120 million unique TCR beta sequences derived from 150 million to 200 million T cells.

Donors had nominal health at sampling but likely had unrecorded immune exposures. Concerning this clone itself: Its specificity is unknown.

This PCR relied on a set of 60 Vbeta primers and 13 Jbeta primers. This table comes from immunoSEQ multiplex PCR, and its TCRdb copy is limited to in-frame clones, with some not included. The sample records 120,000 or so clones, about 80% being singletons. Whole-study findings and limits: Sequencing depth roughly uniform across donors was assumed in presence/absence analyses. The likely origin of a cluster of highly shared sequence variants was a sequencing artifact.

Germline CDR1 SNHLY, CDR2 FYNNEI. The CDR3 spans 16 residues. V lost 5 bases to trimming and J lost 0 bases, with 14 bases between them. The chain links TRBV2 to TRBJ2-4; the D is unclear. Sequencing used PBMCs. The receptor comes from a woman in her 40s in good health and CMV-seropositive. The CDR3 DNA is TGTGCCAGCAGTCCCCAGACTCTACTAGCCAAAAACATTCAGTACTTC. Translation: CASSPQTLLAKNIQYF.